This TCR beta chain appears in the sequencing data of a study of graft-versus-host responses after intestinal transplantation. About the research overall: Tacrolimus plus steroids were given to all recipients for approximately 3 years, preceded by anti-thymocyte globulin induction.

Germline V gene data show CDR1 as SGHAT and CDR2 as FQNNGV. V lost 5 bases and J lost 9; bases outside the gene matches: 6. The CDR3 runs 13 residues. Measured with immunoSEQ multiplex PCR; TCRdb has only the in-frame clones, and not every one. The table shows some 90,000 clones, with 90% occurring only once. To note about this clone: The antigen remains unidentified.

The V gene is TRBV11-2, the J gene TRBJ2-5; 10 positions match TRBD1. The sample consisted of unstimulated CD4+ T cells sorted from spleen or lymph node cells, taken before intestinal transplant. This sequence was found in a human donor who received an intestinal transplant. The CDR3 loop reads CASSGDRGRAQYF. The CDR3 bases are TGTGCCAGCAGCGGGGACAGGGGAAGGGCCCAGTACTTC.